Listed below are T cell receptor beta chains from one sample, sequenced in a study of cytomegalovirus exposure and HLA in healthy donors. The protocol was immunoSEQ multiplex PCR, while the TCRdb copy is restricted to in-frame clones and leaves out a portion. The sample records fewer than 200,000 clones, less than 95% being singletons. Sequences were obtained from PBMCs. These receptor sequences come from a woman between 18 and 30 years old in good health and CMV-seropositive. The CDR3 runs from the conserved cysteine through the conserved F or W. A D gene is named only where the DNA matches it firmly. Not every row has a clone size; where given, it reads once, few, many or a size class.

j_call	clone_size	v_call	d_call	cdr3_nt	cdr3_aa
TRBJ2-2	.	TRBV6-1	TRBD1	TGTGCCAGCAGGGCCGGGACAGGGGGCACCGGGGAGCTGTTTTTT	CASRAGTGGTGELFF
TRBJ1-2	.	TRBV7-8	TRBD1	TGTGCCAGCAGAGAACTACAGGGGCTGGGTGGCTACACCTTC	CASRELQGLGGYTF
TRBJ2-7	.	TRBV7-8	TRBD2	TGTGCCAGCAGCCCACTAGCGGGAGCCCACGAGCAGTACTTC	CASSPLAGAHEQYF
TRBJ2-2	.	TRBV9	TRBD2	TGTGCCAGCAGCGTACGAGCGGGAGGCGCGAACACCGGGGAGCTGTTTTTT	CASSVRAGGANTGELFF
TRBJ1-5	.	TRBV6-1	.	TGTGCCAGCAGCCATCCCAATCAGCCCCAGCATTTT	CASSHPNQPQHF
TRBJ2-7	.	TRBV6-5	TRBD2	TGTGCCAGCAGACTAGCGGGGGGGACGTCCTACGAGCAGTACTTC	CASRLAGGTSYEQYF
TRBJ2-7	few	TRBV4-1	.	TGCGCCAGCAGCCAAGATGTCCCAGGGGCATTGGACGAGCAGTACTTC	CASSQDVPGALDEQYF
TRBJ2-3	.	TRBV15	TRBD1	TGTGCCACCAGCAGAGGAGACAGGGGGCAGGCAGATACGCAGTATTTT	CATSRGDRGQADTQYF
TRBJ2-5	.	TRBV5-1	TRBD2	TGCGCCAGCAGCTTCTTATTAGCGGGTGAGGGAGAGACCCAGTACTTC	CASSFLLAGEGETQYF
TRBJ1-5	.	TRBV4-3	.	TGCGCCAGCAGCCCCGGGCGACAGGAGGGCAATCAGCCCCAGCATTTT	CASSPGRQEGNQPQHF
TRBJ1-5	.	TRBV18	.	TGTGCCAGCTCACCACCGCCAGGGTACAATCAGCCCCAGCATTTT	CASSPPPGYNQPQHF
TRBJ2-2	.	TRBV9	.	TGTGCCAGCAGCGTACAGGGCTCCGGGGAGCTGTTTTTT	CASSVQGSGELFF
TRBJ2-2	few	TRBV13	.	TGTGCCAGCAGTCAGGCGAACACCGGGGAGCTGTTTTTT	CASSQANTGELFF
TRBJ2-7	.	TRBV15	TRBD1	TGTGCCACCAGCTCCAGGGGGCTAGCGCGCTCCTACGAGCAGTACTTC	CATSSRGLARSYEQYF
TRBJ2-4	.	TRBV27	.	TGTGCCAGCAGTCCCCAGGGTGGCCTAGCCAAAAACATTCAGTACTTC	CASSPQGGLAKNIQYF
TRBJ2-7	.	TRBV28	TRBD1	TGTGCCACCCGGGTCAGGGGGGGGACAGGGGGCTTGTACGAGCAGTACTTC	CATRVRGGTGGLYEQYF
TRBJ2-2	.	TRBV4-3	TRBD1	TGCGCCAGCAGCCAACCGGGACAGAGGGTGGCCGGGGAGCTGTTTTTT	CASSQPGQRVAGELFF
TRBJ2-7	.	TRBV9	TRBD2	TGTGCCAGCAGCCCCTGGACTAGCGGAACCTACGAGCAGTACTTC	CASSPWTSGTYEQYF
TRBJ2-6	.	TRBV6-6	.	TGTGCCAGCGGCTTTGGGGCCAACGTCCTGACTTTC	CASGFGANVLTF
TRBJ2-3	.	TRBV7-3	TRBD2	TGTGCCAGCAGCCCAGGACTAGCTGGGGCTACGCAGTATTTT	CASSPGLAGATQYF
TRBJ1-1	.	TRBV30	.	TGTGCCTGGAGTGTACTGGGGGGCACTGAAGCTTTCTTT	CAWSVLGGTEAFF
TRBJ2-5	.	TRBV7-9	TRBD1	TGTGCCAGCAGCTTCCGACAGGGGGGCCAAGAGACCCAGTACTTC	CASSFRQGGQETQYF
TRBJ1-3	once	TRBV5-1	.	TGCGCCAGCGCGGGTGGAAACACCATATATTTT	CASAGGNTIYF
TRBJ2-3	once	TRBV27	.	TGTGCCAGCAGTTTGTGGATAGGGGTAGATACGCAGTATTTT	CASSLWIGVDTQYF
TRBJ2-2	.	TRBV5-6	TRBD2	TGTGCCAGCAGCTTGGGACTAGCGGGAGCGGGCACCGGGGAGCTGTTTTTT	CASSLGLAGAGTGELFF
TRBJ2-3	.	TRBV15	.	TGTGCCACCAGCAGAGGGGGGGGCACAGATACGCAGTATTTT	CATSRGGGTDTQYF
TRBJ2-7	.	TRBV13	.	TGTGCCAGCAGCTCGTCCCCAGGGGTACACTACGAGCAGTACTTC	CASSSSPGVHYEQYF
TRBJ1-2	.	TRBV5-1	TRBD1	TGCGCCAGCAGCCCGAAGGGGACAGCTCTTAATGGCTACACCTTC	CASSPKGTALNGYTF
TRBJ1-5	.	TRBV7-8	.	TGTGCCAGCAGCCGCCAGGGATATAGCAATCAGCCCCAGCATTTT	CASSRQGYSNQPQHF
TRBJ1-1	.	TRBV5-6	.	TGTGCCAGCAGACTCTGGGGGGGTATGAACACTGAAGCTTTCTTT	CASRLWGGMNTEAFF
TRBJ1-2	.	TRBV7-2	TRBD1	TGTGCCAGCAGCTTAGATGGGACAGGGGACACCTTC	CASSLDGTGDTF
TRBJ2-5	once	TRBV27	TRBD2	TGTGCCAGCAGCCACGCGGGGGTAGAGACCCAGTACTTC	CASSHAGVETQYF
TRBJ2-1	.	TRBV27	.	TGTGCCAGCAGTCCGTGGACTGGATCCTCCTACAATGAGCAGTTCTTC	CASSPWTGSSYNEQFF